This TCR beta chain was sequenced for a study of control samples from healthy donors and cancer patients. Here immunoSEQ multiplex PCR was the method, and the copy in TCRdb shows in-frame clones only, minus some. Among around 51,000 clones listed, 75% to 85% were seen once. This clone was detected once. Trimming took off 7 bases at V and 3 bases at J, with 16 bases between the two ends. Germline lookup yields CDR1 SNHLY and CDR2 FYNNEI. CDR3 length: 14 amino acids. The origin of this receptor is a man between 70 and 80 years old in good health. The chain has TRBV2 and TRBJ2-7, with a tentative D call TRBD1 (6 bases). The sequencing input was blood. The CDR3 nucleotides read TGTGCCAGCACCGGACTGGACAGCCTCTACGAGCAGTACTTC. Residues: CASTGLDSLYEQYF.